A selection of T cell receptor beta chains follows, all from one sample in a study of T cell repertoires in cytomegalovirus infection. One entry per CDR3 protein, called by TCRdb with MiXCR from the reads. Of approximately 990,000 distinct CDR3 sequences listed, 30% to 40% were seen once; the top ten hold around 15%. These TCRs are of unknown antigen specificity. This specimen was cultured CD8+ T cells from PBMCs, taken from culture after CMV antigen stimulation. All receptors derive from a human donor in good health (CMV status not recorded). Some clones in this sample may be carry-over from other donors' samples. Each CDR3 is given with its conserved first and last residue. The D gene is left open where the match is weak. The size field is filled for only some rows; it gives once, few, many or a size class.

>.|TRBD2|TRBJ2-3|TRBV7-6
CASRLGGAGVLDTQYF
TGTGCCAGCAGGCTAGGGGGAGCGGGGGTTTTGGATACGCAGTATTTT
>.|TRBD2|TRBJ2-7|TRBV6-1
CASSEPSGGRDEQYF
TGTGCCAGCAGTGAACCTAGCGGGGGGCGGGATGAGCAGTACTTC
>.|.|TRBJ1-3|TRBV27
CASSLGGHSGNTIYF
TGTGCCAGCAGTTTGGGGGGCCACTCTGGAAACACCATATATTTT
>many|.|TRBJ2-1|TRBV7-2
CASSLEGNLNEQFF
TGTGCCAGCAGCTTAGAGGGGAACTTGAATGAGCAGTTCTTC
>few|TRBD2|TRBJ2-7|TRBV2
CACLAGGRYSYEQYF
TGTGCCTGCCTAGCGGGGGGGCGGTATTCCTACGAGCAGTACTTC
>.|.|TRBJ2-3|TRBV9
CASSPEGGANPATDTQYF
TGTGCCAGCAGCCCTGAGGGGGGGGCCAACCCGGCCACAGATACGCAGTATTTT
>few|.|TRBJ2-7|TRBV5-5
CASSLWTPPLEQYF
TGTGCCAGCAGCTTGTGGACACCCCCCTTGGAGCAGTACTTC
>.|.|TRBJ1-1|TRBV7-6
CASSLGGGNTEASF
TGTGCCAGCAGCTTAGGGGGTGGGAACACTGAAGCTTCCTTT
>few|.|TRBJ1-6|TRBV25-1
CASRLEWADNSPLHF
TGTGCCAGCAGACTCGAGTGGGCCGATAATTCACCCCTCCACTTT
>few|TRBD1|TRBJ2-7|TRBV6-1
CASSEFFGQATYEQYF
TGTGCCAGCAGTGAATTTTTCGGACAGGCGACCTACGAGCAGTACTTC
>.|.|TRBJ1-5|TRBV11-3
CASSPRRVNQPQHF
TGTGCCAGCAGCCCCCGACGGGTCAATCAGCCCCAGCATTTT
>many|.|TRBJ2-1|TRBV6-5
CASSYGVSYNEQFF
TGTGCCAGCAGTTACGGGGTGAGCTACAATGAGCAGTTCTTC
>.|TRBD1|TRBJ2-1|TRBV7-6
CASSLGTAPYNEQFF
TGTGCCAGCAGCCTAGGGACAGCTCCCTACAATGAGCAGTTCTTC
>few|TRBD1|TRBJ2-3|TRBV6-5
CASSYADRGTDTQYF
TGTGCCAGCAGTTACGCCGACAGGGGCACAGATACGCAGTATTTT
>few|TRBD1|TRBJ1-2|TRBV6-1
CASSEGGTGYGYTF
TGTGCCAGCAGTGAAGGGGGGACAGGGTATGGCTACACCTTC
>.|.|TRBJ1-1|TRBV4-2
CASRKGQGTFEAFF
TGTGCCAGCAGAAAGGGGCAGGGTACATTTGAAGCTTTCTTT
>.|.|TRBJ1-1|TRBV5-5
CASSWLFDTEAFF
TGTGCCAGCAGCTGGTTGTTCGACACTGAAGCTTTCTTT
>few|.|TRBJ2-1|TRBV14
CASSQDYYLNRFF
TGTGCCAGCAGCCAAGATTACTATCTTAACAGGTTCTTC
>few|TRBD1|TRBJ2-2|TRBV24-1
CATQGWSRTGHSNTGELFF
TGTGCCACCCAGGGGTGGTCACGGACAGGCCACTCGAACACCGGGGAGCTGTTTTTT
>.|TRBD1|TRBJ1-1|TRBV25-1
CASRRDRGPGTEAFF
TGTGCCAGCAGACGCGACAGGGGGCCGGGCACTGAAGCTTTCTTT
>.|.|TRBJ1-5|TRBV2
CAEGGGPNQPQHF
TGTGCTGAGGGGGGGGGTCCCAATCAGCCCCAGCATTTT
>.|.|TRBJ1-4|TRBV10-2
CASSIGRRVEKLFF
TGCGCCAGCAGTATCGGGCGGCGGGTGGAAAAACTGTTTTTT
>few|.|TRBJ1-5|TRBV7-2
CASSLERVGHQPQHF
TGTGCCAGCAGCTTAGAGAGGGTAGGGCATCAGCCCCAGCATTTT